What follows is one TCR beta chain and its context. Its specificity is not known. The Oncomine TCR Beta short-read assay was applied to DNA of cultured CD4+ T cells. Each CDR3 protein gets one entry after TCRdb re-called the PCR reads with MiXCR. The repertoire holds about 20,000 distinct CDR3 sequences, with about two fifths as singletons. CDR1 is MNHEY and CDR2 is SVGEGT in the germline V gene. Trimming cost V 2 bases and J 7 bases; bases outside gene matches: 9. This CDR3 has 16 amino acids. The data originate from a study of vaccination and CD4 T cells after COVID-19. Treatment given: approximately nine-day PBMC culture with coronavirus spike peptide pools or control peptides (ViraFEST assay). Study-level points and caveats: Convalescent patients saw a median roughly 90% of their reactive clones show up only after vaccination. Looking at convalescent patients, 304 of their 307 vaccine-specific clones were spike mono-reactive.

This rearrangement joins TRBV6-2 or TRBV6-3 to TRBJ2-7; 12 nucleotides line up with TRBD2. The TCR was taken from a human donor who had recovered from COVID-19. Material: CD4+ T cells from blood, cultured in vitro. CDR3 protein: CASSYGASGRAGEQYF. The CDR3 nucleotides are TGTGCCAGCAGTTACGGGGCTAGCGGGAGGGCCGGGGAGCAGTACTTC.